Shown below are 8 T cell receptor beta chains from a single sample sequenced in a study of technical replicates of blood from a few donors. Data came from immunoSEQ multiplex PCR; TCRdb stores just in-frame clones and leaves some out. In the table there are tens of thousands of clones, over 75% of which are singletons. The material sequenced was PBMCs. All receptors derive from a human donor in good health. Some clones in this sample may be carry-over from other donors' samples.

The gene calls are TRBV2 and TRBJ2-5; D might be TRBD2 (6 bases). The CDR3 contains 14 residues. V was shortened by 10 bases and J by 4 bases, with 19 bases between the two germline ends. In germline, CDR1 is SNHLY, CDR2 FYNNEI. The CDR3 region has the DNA TGTGCCACCGGAGGGCGGTTGATCGGAGAGACCCAGTACTTC. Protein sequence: CATGGRLIGETQYF.

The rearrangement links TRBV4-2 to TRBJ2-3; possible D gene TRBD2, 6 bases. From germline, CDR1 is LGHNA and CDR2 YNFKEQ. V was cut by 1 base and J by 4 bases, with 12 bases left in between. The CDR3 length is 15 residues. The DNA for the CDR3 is TGTGCCAGCAGCCAAGTTCCGGGAGCCCCAGATACGCAGTATTTT. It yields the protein CASSQVPGAPDTQYF.

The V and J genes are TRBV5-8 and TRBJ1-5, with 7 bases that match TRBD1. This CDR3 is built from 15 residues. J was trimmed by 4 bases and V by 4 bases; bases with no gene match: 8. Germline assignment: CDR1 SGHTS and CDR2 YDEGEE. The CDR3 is CASSRGTVLNQPQHF. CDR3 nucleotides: TGTGCCAGCAGCCGGGGGACAGTCCTTAATCAGCCCCAGCATTTT.

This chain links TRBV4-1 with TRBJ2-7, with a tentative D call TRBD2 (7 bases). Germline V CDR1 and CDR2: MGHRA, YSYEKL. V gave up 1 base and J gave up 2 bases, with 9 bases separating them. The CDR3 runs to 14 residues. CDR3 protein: CASSQGRGPYEQYF. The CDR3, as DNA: TGCGCCAGCAGCCAAGGGCGGGGGCCCTACGAGCAGTACTTC.

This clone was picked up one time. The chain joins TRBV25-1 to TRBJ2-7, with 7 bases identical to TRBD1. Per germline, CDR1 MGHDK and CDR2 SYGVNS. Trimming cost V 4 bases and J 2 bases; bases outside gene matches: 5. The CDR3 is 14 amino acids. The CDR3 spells CASSGGGRPYEQYF. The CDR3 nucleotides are TGTGCCAGCAGTGGAGGGGGCAGACCCTACGAGCAGTACTTC.

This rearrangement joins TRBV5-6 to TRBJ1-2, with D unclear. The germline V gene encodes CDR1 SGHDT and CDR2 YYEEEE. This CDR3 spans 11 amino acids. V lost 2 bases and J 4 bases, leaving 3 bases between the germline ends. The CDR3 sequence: CASSFVYGYTF. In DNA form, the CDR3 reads TGTGCCAGCAGCTTCGTCTATGGCTACACCTTC.

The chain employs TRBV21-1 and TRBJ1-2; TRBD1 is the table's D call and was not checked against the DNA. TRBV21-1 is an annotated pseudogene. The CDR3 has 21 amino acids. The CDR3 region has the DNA TGTGCCAGCAGCAAGTCCCTCCGACGTGGGACAGGGGGCATTGTCTCCTATGGCTACACCTTC. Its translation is CASSKSLRRGTGGIVSYGYTF.

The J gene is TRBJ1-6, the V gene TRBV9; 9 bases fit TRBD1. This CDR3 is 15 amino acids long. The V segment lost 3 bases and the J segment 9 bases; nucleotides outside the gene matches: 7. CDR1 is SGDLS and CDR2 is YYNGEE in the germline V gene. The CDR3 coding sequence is TGTGCCAGCAGCGGTACCGGGACAGGGACTTCACCCCTCCACTTT. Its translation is CASSGTGTGTSPLHF.